The rows below give T cell receptor beta chains drawn from one sample of a study of blood T cell repertoires in COVID-19. Clones were read by immunoSEQ multiplex PCR, and TCRdb kept only the in-frame ones, dropping some. The sample has about 61,000 clones, around 77% seen once. The sequencing input was peripheral blood. The receptors derive from a man older than 75 with active or convalescent COVID-19. The CDR3 runs from the conserved cysteine through the conserved F or W. Fields, in order: clone size, D gene, J gene, V gene, CDR3 DNA, CDR3 protein. A D gene is named only where the DNA matches it firmly. Not every row has a clone size; where given, it reads once, few, many or a size class.

NA | NA | TRBJ2-3 | TRBV4-1 | TGCGCCAGCAGCCAAGCCTCTGGGAGGATAACGACAGATACGCAGTATTTT | CASSQASGRITTDTQYF
NA | NA | TRBJ1-1 | TRBV27 | TGTGCCAGCAGTAGGGCGGGGGGAGGAGCTGAAGCTTTCTTT | CASSRAGGGAEAFF
NA | NA | TRBJ2-1 | TRBV10-3 | TGTGCCATCAGCCGAAACAGTTCCCTTCGCCTCTTCAATGAGCAGTTCTTC | CAISRNSSLRLFNEQFF
NA | TRBD1 | TRBJ2-6 | TRBV7-3 | TGTGCCAGCAGCTTCTTAGGACAGGCCAGCTCTGGGGCCAACGTCCTGACTTTC | CASSFLGQASSGANVLTF
NA | NA | TRBJ2-3 | TRBV18 | TGTGCCAGCTCGTCTAACAGGTACACAGATACGCAGTATTTT | CASSSNRYTDTQYF
NA | NA | TRBJ1-3 | TRBV5-8 | TGTGCCAGCATGGGAGCCCCAACTGGAAACACCATATATTTT | CASMGAPTGNTIYF
NA | TRBD2 | TRBJ2-7 | TRBV4-3 | TGCGCCAGCAGCCAAGACGGGACTAGGGGGACTTACGAGCAGTACTTC | CASSQDGTRGTYEQYF
NA | TRBD2 | TRBJ2-7 | TRBV5-4 | TGTGCCAGCAGCTTGGGGGGACTAGCGGGGAACTACGAGCAGTACTTC | CASSLGGLAGNYEQYF
NA | NA | TRBJ1-3 | TRBV7-9 | TGTGCCAGCAGCTTAACAAGAGCGCTCTCTGGAAACACCATATATTTT | CASSLTRALSGNTIYF
NA | NA | TRBJ2-3 | TRBV3-1/TRBV3-2 | TGTGCCAGCAGCTCTACACAGTTGATCCCCACAGATACGCAGTATTTT | CASSSTQLIPTDTQYF
NA | NA | TRBJ2-2 | TRBV4-2 | TGTGCCAGCAGCCAAGCGGGGAGTAGCACCGGGGAGCTGTTTTTT | CASSQAGSSTGELFF
few | NA | TRBJ2-7 | TRBV7-3 | TGTGCCAGCACTCCCTACGAGCAGTACTTC | CASTPYEQYF
NA | NA | TRBJ2-3 | TRBV27 | TGTGCCAGCAGTTCCCAAGGGTCGGGGGGCAGAGATACGCAGTATTTT | CASSSQGSGGRDTQYF
NA | NA | TRBJ2-7 | TRBV2 | TGTGCCAGCAGTAACCAGGGAAGCTCCTACGAGCAGTACTTC | CASSNQGSSYEQYF
NA | NA | TRBJ2-7 | TRBV21-1 | TGTGCCAGCAGCACCGACACCACCCCCCGGGACAGGGGCGCTTGGCAGTACTTC | CASSTDTTPRDRGAWQYF
few | TRBD2 | TRBJ2-1 | TRBV9 | TGTGCCAGCAGCGTAAGGGGCGGGAGCCCCCTCGGGAATGAGCAGTTCTTC | CASSVRGGSPLGNEQFF
NA | NA | TRBJ1-3 | TRBV19 | TGTGCCAGTAGCTTTCAGGAGGGGAACACCATATATTTT | CASSFQEGNTIYF
once | TRBD1 | TRBJ1-4 | TRBV7-9 | TGTGCCAGCAGCCTAGGGGGCAGAACTAATGAAAAACTGTTTTTT | CASSLGGRTNEKLFF
NA | NA | TRBJ1-5 | TRBV6-5 | TGTGCCAGCAGCAACCAGGGACTTAGCAATCAGCCCCAGCATTTT | CASSNQGLSNQPQHF
NA | NA | TRBJ2-7 | TRBV7-9 | TGTGCCAGCAGCTTAGGTGGACAGATCTACGAGCAGTACTTC | CASSLGGQIYEQYF
NA | TRBD1 | TRBJ2-1 | TRBV18 | TGTGCCAGCTCACCACCGGGCGCAGGGGGCCGGAATGAGCAGTTCTTC | CASSPPGAGGRNEQFF
NA | TRBD1 | TRBJ2-3 | TRBV24-1 | TGTGCCACCAGTGATTTGGTCAGGGGGCGGGCAGATACGCAGTATTTT | CATSDLVRGRADTQYF
NA | NA | TRBJ2-6 | TRBV27 | TGTGCCAGCAGTTTGACTCTTGGGGCCAACGTCCTGACTTTC | CASSLTLGANVLTF
once | NA | TRBJ2-1 | TRBV11-2 | TGTGCCACCACAGACAGGAGCTCCTACAATGAGCAGTTCTTC | CATTDRSSYNEQFF
NA | TRBD2 | TRBJ2-7 | TRBV24-1 | TGTGCCACCAGTGGTGCGGGAGGGAGCTCCTACGAGCAGTACTTC | CATSGAGGSSYEQYF
NA | TRBD1 | TRBJ1-2 | TRBV4-3 | TGCGCCAGCAGCCTCCAGGGGGCGCATAATAATGGCTACACCTTC | CASSLQGAHNNGYTF
NA | TRBD1 | TRBJ2-7 | TRBV7-8 | TGTGCCAGCAGCCCGACAGGGATTCTATCCTACGAGCAGTACTTC | CASSPTGILSYEQYF
NA | TRBD1 | TRBJ2-7 | TRBV18 | TGTGCCAGCTCTCCCCAGGGGGCTGGCGAGCAGTACTTC | CASSPQGAGEQYF
NA | TRBD2 | TRBJ2-7 | TRBV28 | TGTGCCAGCAAAAGCAGTCTCGGACTAGCGATCTACGAGCAGTACTTC | CASKSSLGLAIYEQYF
NA | TRBD2 | TRBJ2-2 | TRBV4-1 | TGCGCCAGCAGCCAAGTGGGCAAGCGGGAGGGAAGGCCCGGGGAGCTGTTTTTT | CASSQVGKREGRPGELFF
NA | TRBD1 | TRBJ1-5 | TRBV27 | TGTGCCAGCAGTGGGGACAGTAATAACAATCAGCCCCAGCATTTT | CASSGDSNNNQPQHF
NA | NA | TRBJ2-5 | TRBV7-9 | TGTGCCACAGGGTGGGAGACCCAGTACTTC | CATGWETQYF
NA | TRBD2 | TRBJ2-3 | TRBV6-5 | TGTGCCAGCAGGAAAGCGGGAGAGGTGACAGATACGCAGTATTTT | CASRKAGEVTDTQYF
NA | NA | TRBJ2-7 | TRBV5-1 | TGCGCCAGCAGCTTGAGGGGGAAGGACTACGAGCAGTACTTC | CASSLRGKDYEQYF
NA | TRBD1 | TRBJ1-1 | TRBV18 | TGTGCCAGCTCACCTTCAGGGGGCTGGACTGAAGCTTTCTTT | CASSPSGGWTEAFF
few | NA | TRBJ2-3 | TRBV19 | TGTGCCAGTAGCCCCCTGCGGGGAGCGGCAGATACGCAGTATTTT | CASSPLRGAADTQYF
few | TRBD2 | TRBJ2-7 | TRBV6-2/TRBV6-3 | TGTGCCAGCAGTTACCCGCTACTAGCGGGAGGACCGAGTAGCTCCTACGAGCAGTACTTC | CASSYPLLAGGPSSSYEQYF
few | TRBD2 | TRBJ2-6 | TRBV10-1 | TGCGCCAGCTTGAGCGGGGTTAGCTCTGGGGCCAACGTCCTGACTTTC | CASLSGVSSGANVLTF
once | NA | TRBJ2-2 | TRBV27 | TGTGCCAGCAGCGTATGGGCCTCCGGCACCGGGGAGCTGTTTTTT | CASSVWASGTGELFF
NA | NA | TRBJ1-2 | TRBV28 | TGTGCCAGCAGCAATCAGGGATTTGGCTACACCTTC | CASSNQGFGYTF
NA | NA | TRBJ2-3 | TRBV19 | TGTGCCAGTAGTGCCCGAGGGAGGCAGGGCCTGGGTACGCAGTATTTT | CASSARGRQGLGTQYF
once | NA | TRBJ1-2 | TRBV3-1/TRBV3-2 | TGTGCCAGCAGCCAAGTTGGCGGGGATGGCTACACCTTC | CASSQVGGDGYTF
NA | NA | TRBJ2-2 | TRBV2 | TGTGCCAGCGGGAGGACGAACACCGGGGAGCTGTTTTTT | CASGRTNTGELFF
NA | NA | TRBJ2-5 | TRBV7-3 | TGTGCCAGCAGCTTAAATGGGGGACTCCAGGAGACCCAGTACTTC | CASSLNGGLQETQYF
NA | TRBD2 | TRBJ2-1 | TRBV6-5 | TGTGCCAGCAGTTACCCGACTAGCGGGGGGCTGAATGAGCAGTTCTTC | CASSYPTSGGLNEQFF
NA | NA | TRBJ1-3 | TRBV6-2/TRBV6-3 | TGTGCCAGCAGTTACAGCGGAAACACCATATATTTT | CASSYSGNTIYF
NA | NA | TRBJ1-3 | TRBV19 | TGTGCCAGTAGTAACCAGGAAGGCGGAAACACCATATATTTT | CASSNQEGGNTIYF
NA | TRBD2 | TRBJ2-1 | TRBV14 | TGTGCCAGCAGCCAAGTTTTAGGAGCGGGAGGGCATTATGAGCAGTTCTTC | CASSQVLGAGGHYEQFF
NA | TRBD2 | TRBJ2-7 | TRBV6-5 | TGTGCCAGCAGGTTCGGGCGGGAGGTCTACGAGCAGTACTTC | CASRFGREVYEQYF
NA | TRBD2 | TRBJ2-5 | TRBV5-8 | TGTGCCAGCAGCTTGTTCGGCGGGGGACAAGAGACCCAGTACTTC | CASSLFGGGQETQYF
NA | TRBD2 | TRBJ2-7 | TRBV11-2 | TGTGCCAGCAGTTACGGGACTAGCGGGATGATGTGGGAGCAGTACTTC | CASSYGTSGMMWEQYF
NA | NA | TRBJ2-2 | TRBV6-2/TRBV6-3 | TGTGCCAGCAGTTTGGCGGAGAACACCGGGGAGCTGTTTTTT | CASSLAENTGELFF
NA | NA | TRBJ1-3 | TRBV11-2 | TGTGCCAGCAGCCCCCCGGGCGGGTCTGGAAACACCATATATTTT | CASSPPGGSGNTIYF